Listed here are 22 T cell receptor beta chains from one sample, sequenced in a study of cytomegalovirus exposure and HLA in healthy donors. Researchers ran the PCR with 60 Vbeta and 13 Jbeta primers. Repertoires were generated with immunoSEQ multiplex PCR, while TCRdb's copy carries only in-frame clones and drops some. The data hold about 130,000 clones, with less than 90% observed a single time. Sequencing input: PBMCs. These receptors were collected from a man between 18 and 29 years old in good health and CMV-seropositive.

Worth noting for this clone: Its ends do not fully match the called genes, so a read error is possible. J is TRBJ2-7 and V is TRBV10-3; D uncertain. The CDR3 sequence is 14 residues long. Germline assignment: CDR1 ENHRY and CDR2 SYGVKD. DNA of the CDR3: TGTGCCATCAGTGAGTCGACGACCTCGGGTGAGCAGCACTTC. It translates to CAISESTTSGEQHF.

The chain joins TRBV29-1 to TRBJ2-6; D may be TRBD2 (6 bases). Germline-derived CDR1 and CDR2 are SQVTM and ANQGSEA. Trimming removed 8 bases from V and 1 base from J, with 15 bases in between. The CDR3 loop spans 15 amino acids. The CDR3 bases are TGCAGCTACCGGGACGGGAGTTCTGGGGCCAACGTCCTGACTTTC. Its protein is CSYRDGSSGANVLTF.

The chain joins TRBV6-4 to TRBJ2-7; 8 bases line up with TRBD1. CDR1 MRHNA and CDR2 SNTAGT come from the germline V gene. J gave up 0 bases and V 6 bases, and 10 bases lay outside the gene matches. The CDR3 has 16 residues. The CDR3: CASRGTGQKISYEQYF. For the CDR3, the DNA is TGTGCCAGCAGAGGGACAGGACAAAAAATCTCCTACGAGCAGTACTTC.

This chain connects TRBV9 to TRBJ1-2, with 9 bases that match TRBD1. V lost 4 bases, J lost 1 base, and 5 bases stayed unmatched. Germline V lookup: CDR1 SGDLS, CDR2 YYNGEE. The CDR3 spans 15 residues. CDR3 in amino acids: CASSPTGGGNYGYTF. CDR3 in DNA: TGTGCCAGCAGCCCGACAGGGGGGGGTAACTATGGCTACACCTTC. The full variable domain, its missing parts supplied by reference TRBV9 and TRBJ1-2, is DSGVTQTPKHLITATGQRVTLRCSPRSGDLSVYWYQQSLDQGLQFLIQYYNGEERAKGNILERFSAQQFPDLHSELNLSSLELGDSALYFCASSPTGGGNYGYTFGSGTRLTVV.

V usage is TRBV10-3 and J usage is TRBJ2-1, with a tentative D call TRBD1 (6 bases). Germline values: CDR1 ENHRY, CDR2 SYGVKD. V was trimmed by 0 bases and J by 7 bases, leaving 10 bases between them. The CDR3 runs to 14 residues. CDR3 DNA: TGTGCCATCAGTGAGTCGCCTCAGGGGAATGAGCAGTTCTTC. This gives the protein CAISESPQGNEQFF.

This clone appeared once. This chain joins TRBV19 and TRBJ2-7; 8 nucleotides agree with TRBD1. The length of the CDR3 is 14 residues. Germline V CDR1 and CDR2: LNHDA, SQIVND (reference sequence). J lost 4 bases, V lost 4 bases, and 6 bases had no gene match. The CDR3 nucleotides read TGTGCCAGTAGTACCCGGACAGGGATTTACGAGCAGTACTTC. It codes for CASSTRTGIYEQYF. Variable domain in full (rest from reference TRBV19 and TRBJ2-7): DGGITQSPKYLFRKEGQNVTLSCEQNLNHDAMYWYRQDPGQGLRLIYYSQIVNDFQKGDIAEGYSVSREKKESFPLTVTSAQKNPTAFYLCASSTRTGIYEQYFGPGTRLTVT.

V and J are TRBV28 and TRBJ1-2; 10 nucleotides agree with TRBD1. The trim removed 6 bases at V and 4 bases at J, leaving 5 bases unmatched. The germline CDR1 and CDR2 sequences are MDHEN and SYDVKM. This CDR3 region has 14 residues. CDR3 loop: CASSQGQGSYGYTF. As DNA, the CDR3 is TGTGCCAGCAGCCAGGGACAGGGGAGCTATGGCTACACCTTC.

This sequence joins TRBV7-3 and TRBJ2-5; no reliable D call. Trimming took 5 bases from V and 5 from J, leaving 12 bases between them. Germline V CDR1 and CDR2: SGHTA, FQGTGA. This CDR3 is 13 amino acids long. The chain's CDR3 is CASSQMGQETQYF. The CDR3 nucleotides are TGTGCCAGCAGCCAAATGGGCCAGGAGACCCAGTACTTC.

The V gene is TRBV13, the J gene TRBJ2-3; D is uncertain. CDR1 and CDR2 from the germline V gene are PRHDT and FYEKMQ (reference sequence). The V and J ends lost 0 bases and 1 base respectively, with 5 bases between them. This CDR3 comprises 14 residues. CDR3 sequence reads: CASSLGLRTDTQYF. As DNA, the CDR3 is TGTGCCAGCAGCTTAGGCCTCCGCACAGATACGCAGTATTTT.

This chain connects TRBV5-1 to TRBJ2-1; 8 nucleotides align to TRBD1. The CDR3 is made up of 14 amino acids. With V trimmed by 6 bases and J by 0 bases, 2 bases remained unmatched. Germline assignment: CDR1 SGHRS and CDR2 YFSETQ. The CDR3 region has the DNA TGCGCCAGCAATACAGGGGGCTCCTACAATGAGCAGTTCTTC. Translated, it gives CASNTGGSYNEQFF.

V and J are TRBV6-5 and TRBJ1-1, with no clear D. Germline CDR1 and CDR2: MNHEY and SVGAGI. The CDR3 totals 15 residues. The V and J ends lost 2 bases and 0 bases respectively, with 10 bases between them. In nucleotides, the CDR3 is TGTGCCAGCAGTTACGGAGGTCTCATGAACACTGAAGCTTTCTTT. As protein: CASSYGGLMNTEAFF.

The V call is TRBV2, the J call TRBJ1-3; D not resolved. The V end lost 10 bases, the J end lost 3 bases, and 16 bases lay between the germline ends. The germline gives CDR1 SNHLY, CDR2 FYNNEI. This CDR3 is 14 amino acids long. CDR3 bases: TGTGCCACCGCTCCCGGGGTGGATGGAAACACCATATATTTT. Translation: CATAPGVDGNTIYF.

The chain uses TRBV30 and TRBJ1-5; D unresolved. Trimming took off 0 bases at V and 4 bases at J, with 10 bases between the two ends. The CDR3 spans 14 residues. The germline V gene has CDR1 GTSNPN and CDR2 SVGIG (reference sequence). The CDR3 is CAWSVRTQNQPQHF. The CDR3, as DNA: TGTGCCTGGAGTGTAAGGACTCAGAATCAGCCCCAGCATTTT. Looking up the rest from reference TRBV30 and TRBJ1-5 gives the full variable domain: SQTIHQWPATLVQPVGSPLSLECTVEGTSNPNLYWYRQAAGRGLQLLFYSVGIGQISSEVPQNLSASRPQDRQFILSSKKLLLSDSGFYLCAWSVRTQNQPQHFGDGTRLSIL.

The V gene is TRBV27, the J gene TRBJ1-5, with 8 nucleotides matching TRBD1. This CDR3 contains 15 residues. V lost 4 bases and J lost 3; bases outside the gene matches: 5. Germline V gene data show CDR1 as MNHEY and CDR2 as SMNVEV (reference sequence). The DNA of the CDR3 is TGTGCCAGCAGTTCACGGACAGGGAACAATCAGCCCCAGCATTTT. Translation: CASSSRTGNNQPQHF.

The chain carries TRBV7-8 and TRBJ2-3; D remains unclear. Looked up from germline, CDR1 is SGHVS and CDR2 is FQNEAQ. V was shortened by 4 bases and J by 6 bases, with 20 bases between the two germline ends. The CDR3 consists of 16 residues. The CDR3 reads CASSSYDFPMADTQYF. CDR3 DNA sequence: TGTGCCAGCAGCTCGTACGACTTTCCTATGGCGGATACGCAGTATTTT.

This clone was observed once. The chain carries TRBV7-8 and TRBJ1-5, with 9 positions matching TRBD1. Germline CDR1 and CDR2: SGHVS and FQNEAQ. The J segment lost 1 base and the V segment lost 2 bases, leaving 3 bases of the junction unmatched. This CDR3 is built from 16 residues. The DNA of the CDR3 is TGTGCCAGCAGCTTATGGACAGGGGACAGCAATCAGCCCCAGCATTTT. It translates to CASSLWTGDSNQPQHF.

About this clone: The same CDR3 arises from other DNA sequences in this sample as well. The V call is TRBV27, the J call TRBJ2-7, with TRBD1 matching over 11 bases. The V gene's germline CDR1 is MNHEY and CDR2 SMNVEV (reference sequence). This CDR3 comprises 14 residues. V shed 3 bases and J 2 bases; nucleotides not matched to a gene: 0. CDR3 in amino acids: CASSLDRGPYEQYF. The CDR3 region has the DNA TGTGCCAGCAGTTTGGACAGGGGGCCCTACGAGCAGTACTTC.

The rearrangement uses TRBV9 and TRBJ1-5, with D tentatively TRBD1 (6 bases). The CDR3 totals 14 residues. Germline V CDR1 and CDR2: SGDLS, YYNGEE. The ends were cut back, 0 bases at V and 3 bases at J, with 7 bases in the middle. DNA of the CDR3: TGTGCCAGCAGCGTAGGGGACACCAATCAGCCCCAGCATTTT. This gives the protein CASSVGDTNQPQHF.

The rearrangement joins TRBV7-9 to TRBJ1-3; 10 bases are a match to TRBD1. V gave up 4 bases and J gave up 5 bases; unmatched junction bases: 17. CDR1 SEHNR and CDR2 FQNEAQ come from the germline V gene (reference sequence). The CDR3 consists of 19 residues. The CDR3 here is CASSSTILTGTGVRNTIYF. In nucleotides, the CDR3 is TGTGCCAGCAGCTCAACAATTCTTACCGGGACAGGGGTCAGAAACACCATATATTTT.

The V and J genes are TRBV13 and TRBJ2-2; D perhaps matches TRBD2 (6 bases). Per the germline V gene, CDR1 is PRHDT and CDR2 is FYEKMQ (reference sequence). The CDR3 has 15 residues. Trimming stripped 7 bases from V and 3 bases from J, with 15 bases between. The CDR3 bases are TGTGCCAGCACCCGGCGGAGGGGAGACACCGGGGAGCTGTTTTTT. This sequence encodes CASTRRRGDTGELFF.

This chain connects TRBV30 to TRBJ1-2; 8 bases fit TRBD1. V gave up 5 bases and J gave up 6 bases; unmatched junction bases: 8. The CDR3 is 13 amino acids. The V gene's germline CDR1 is GTSNPN and CDR2 SVGIG (reference sequence). In nucleotides, the CDR3 is TGTGCCTGGGAGACAGGGGCAATTCATGGCTACACCTTC. Its protein is CAWETGAIHGYTF.

In its sample, this clone was seen a few times. V gene TRBV10-1 combines with J gene TRBJ2-3; TRBD2 matches 7 bases. Germline CDR1 is WNHNN and CDR2 is SYGVQD (reference sequence). V shed 5 bases and J 6 bases; nucleotides not matched to a gene: 5. This CDR3 contains 13 residues. The CDR3 sequence: CASSLEGGDTQYF. For the CDR3, the DNA is TGCGCCAGCAGTTTGGAGGGAGGGGATACGCAGTATTTT.